Listed here are 9 T cell receptor beta chains from one sample, sequenced in a study of T cells in Graves' hyperthyroidism and ophthalmopathy. Researchers took RNA transcripts and amplified the TCR beta CDR3 regions from them. HTBI primers were employed in a first-round RT-PCR of the TCR CDR3. MiXCR, run by TCRdb on the multiplex PCR reads, gives a single entry per CDR3 protein. The table shows 360,000 or so distinct CDR3 sequences, with approximately 14% occurring only once. The sample comprised blood. These receptors all come from a woman in her sixties or seventies with Graves' ophthalmopathy.

This clonotype was detected many times. This rearrangement joins TRBV20-1 to TRBJ2-7; tentatively, D is TRBD1 or TRBD2 (6 bases each). Trimming took 3 bases from V and 2 from J, leaving 14 bases between them. The CDR3 is made up of 14 amino acids. Germline CDR1 DFQATT, CDR2 SNEGSKA (reference sequence). CDR3 region: CSARVPGGAYEQYF. CDR3 bases: TGCAGTGCTAGGGTCCCCGGGGGCGCCTACGAGCAGTACTTC.

About this clonotype: A much bigger clone sits one base away, suggesting this may be a read error. The chain combines TRBV20-1 with TRBJ2-7; TRBD2 matches 9 bases. Germline lookup yields CDR1 DFQATT and CDR2 SNEGSKA (reference sequence). The CDR3 has 14 amino acids. The CDR3 region has the DNA TGCAGTGCTTACCCGGCGGGAGGGGGGTACGGGCAGTACTTC. The encoded protein is CSAYPAGGGYGQYF.

The sample holds many counts of this clonotype. The chain combines TRBV7-2 with TRBJ2-7; 8 bases match TRBD2. After removal of 5 bases from V and 8 bases from J, the junction contained 11 bases not matched to a gene. There are 14 residues in the CDR3. Per germline, CDR1 SGHTA and CDR2 FQGNSA. The CDR3 protein is CASSAAGGVTQQYF. The CDR3 DNA sequence: TGTGCCAGCAGCGCCGCCGGGGGGGTGACCCAGCAGTACTTC.

The chain couples TRBV5-1 to TRBJ2-1, with TRBD1 matching over 7 bases. The CDR3 contains 16 residues. After removal of 2 bases from V and 4 bases from J, the junction contained 9 bases not matched to a gene. Germline CDR1 SGHRS, CDR2 YFSETQ. In DNA form, the CDR3 reads TGCGCCAGCAGCTTACAACCGGGACAGTCTTACAATGAGCAGTTCTTC. Amino acids: CASSLQPGQSYNEQFF.

This clonotype was recorded at least ten times. The chain recombines TRBV2 with TRBJ2-7, with D hard to call. Germline loops: CDR1 SNHLY, CDR2 FYNNEI. The CDR3 is 12 amino acids. Deletions cut 6 bases from V and 3 bases from J, with 9 bases between. This CDR3 is CASRADVYEQYF. CDR3 DNA: TGTGCCAGCAGGGCGGACGTCTACGAGCAGTACTTC.

The CDR3 nucleotides are TGTGCCACCAGTGATTCACCAGCGGGAGGAGACAATGAGCAGTTCTTC. Translated, it gives CATSDSPAGGDNEQFF. The chain carries TRBV24-1 and TRBJ2-1; 9 nucleotides match TRBD2. Germline V gene data show CDR1 as KGHDR and CDR2 as SFDVKD. Trimming cost V 2 bases and J 5 bases; bases outside gene matches: 6. The CDR3 has 16 residues.

The CDR3 loop reads CASSPGRTTQETQYF. The CDR3 DNA is TGTGCCAGCAGTCCGGGACGGACCACCCAAGAGACCCAGTACTTC. The chain employs TRBV6-2 or TRBV6-3 and TRBJ2-5; D possibly uses TRBD1 or TRBD2 (5 bases each). Trimming took 5 bases from V and 1 from J, leaving 14 bases between them. The germline V gene encodes CDR1 MNHEY and CDR2 SVGEGT. CDR3 length equals 15 residues.

This clonotype was seen ten or more times. The chain has TRBV20-1 and TRBJ2-5; tentative D call: TRBD1 (6 bases). V gave up 5 bases and J gave up 3 bases, with 10 bases separating them. Germline CDR1 reads DFQATT; CDR2 reads SNEGSKA (reference sequence). The CDR3 covers 12 residues. CDR3 residues: CSAHRVEETQYF. The CDR3 DNA follows: TGCAGTGCTCACAGGGTCGAAGAGACCCAGTACTTC.

This clonotype has at least ten counts. This chain links TRBV5-1 with TRBJ2-3; 7 nucleotides match TRBD2. After removal of 0 bases from V and 4 bases from J, the junction contained 5 bases not matched to a gene. Germline V gene lookup returns CDR1 SGHRS and CDR2 YFSETQ. This CDR3 contains 15 residues. This CDR3 is CASSLVGGSADTQYF. The CDR3 bases are TGCGCCAGCAGCTTGGTAGGCGGGAGTGCAGATACGCAGTATTTT.